Each of the 20 T cell receptor beta chains below was sequenced from the same sample in a study of cytomegalovirus exposure and HLA in healthy donors. Primers for the PCR totalled 60 Vbeta and 13 Jbeta. Sequencing was performed with immunoSEQ multiplex PCR; in TCRdb, only in-frame clones are kept and a portion is missing. The sample data list around 50,000 clones. The source material was PBMCs. The source of these receptors is a woman aged 50 to 60 in good health and CMV-seropositive.

The genes are TRBV28 and TRBJ1-5; D is perhaps TRBD1 (6 bases). V gave up 5 bases and J gave up 2 bases, with 16 bases separating them. The CDR3 extends over 16 amino acids. The germline CDR1 and CDR2 sequences are MDHEN and SYDVKM. The CDR3 is CASSPTGRGGNQPQHF. CDR3 nucleotides: TGTGCCAGCAGTCCCACGGGCAGGGGAGGCAATCAGCCCCAGCATTTT.

The chain links TRBV30 to TRBJ1-4; possibly TRBD1 for D (6 bases). With 3 bases removed from V and 8 bases from J, the gap between germline ends came to 13 bases. This CDR3 contains 13 residues. The germline CDR1 and CDR2 sequences are GTSNPN and SVGIG (reference sequence). Here the CDR3 DNA reads TGTGCCTGGAGCGAAAACAGGGAAGAAAAACTGTTTTTT. This encodes CAWSENREEKLFF.

The chain combines TRBV30 with TRBJ2-1; TRBD2 agrees at 10 bases. The CDR3 sequence is 16 residues long. The germline gives CDR1 GTSNPN, CDR2 SVGIG (reference sequence). V shed 1 base, J shed 8 bases, and the junction held 11 bases outside the gene matches. In nucleotides, the CDR3 is TGTGCCTGGAGTGCTCTAGCGGGGGCCCCCAGGGATGAGCAGTTCTTC. Its translation is CAWSALAGAPRDEQFF.

This chain connects TRBV7-6 to TRBJ2-3; TRBD2 agrees at 12 bases. The ends lost 5 bases at V and 1 base at J; junction bases unmatched: 4. The CDR3 covers 16 residues. Germline assignment: CDR1 SGHVS and CDR2 FNYEAQ. DNA for the CDR3: TGTGCCAGCAGCCCAAGACTAGCGGGGGGCACAGATACGCAGTATTTT. Amino acids: CASSPRLAGGTDTQYF. Filled out from reference TRBV7-6 and TRBJ2-3, the complete variable domain reads GAGVSQSPRYKVTKRGQDVALRCDPISGHVSLYWYRQALGQGPEFLTYFNYEAQQDKSGLPNDRFSAERPEGSISTLTIQRTEQRDSAMYRCASSPRLAGGTDTQYFGPGTRLTVL.

The chain recombines TRBV28 with TRBJ2-6, with a tentative D call TRBD1 (5 bases). The germline V gene encodes CDR1 MDHEN and CDR2 SYDVKM. This CDR3 has 15 residues. CDR3: CAVDSPSPGANVLTF. The CDR3 DNA reads as TGTGCAGTAGACAGCCCCTCACCTGGGGCCAACGTCCTGACTTTC.

The chain is built from TRBV6-1 and TRBJ2-2, with D perhaps matching TRBD1 (5 bases). This CDR3 has 16 residues. V lost 3 bases, J lost 6 bases, and 17 bases lay in between. Germline loops: CDR1 MNHNS, CDR2 SASEGT. CDR3 in amino acids: CASSEVVSREAGELFF. DNA of the CDR3: TGTGCCAGCAGTGAGGTTGTGAGCAGGGAAGCCGGGGAGCTGTTTTTT.

This chain links TRBV7-9 with TRBJ1-6, with TRBD1 matching 8 bases. The germline CDR1 and CDR2 sequences are SEHNR and FQNEAQ (reference sequence). V trimming: 5 bases; J trimming: 4 bases; junction bases outside the gene matches: 7. CDR3 size: 16 residues. The DNA for the CDR3 is TGTGCCAGCAGCCATGGACAGGGTTTTTATAATTCACCCCTCCACTTT. This translates into CASSHGQGFYNSPLHF. Complete variable domain (other parts from reference TRBV7-9 and TRBJ1-6): DTGVSQNPRHKITKRGQNVTFRCDPISEHNRLYWYRQTLGQGPEFLTYFQNEAQLEKSRLLSDRFSAERPKGSFSTLEIQRTEQGDSAMYLCASSHGQGFYNSPLHFGNGTRLTVT.

The chain uses TRBV6-4 and TRBJ2-7, with 8 nucleotides matching TRBD1. This CDR3 comprises 15 residues. The germline CDR1 and CDR2 sequences are MRHNA and SNTAGT. The V segment lost 5 bases and the J segment 0 bases; nucleotides outside the gene matches: 6. The CDR3 region is CASSQGQGASYEQYF. The CDR3 DNA reads as TGTGCCAGCAGTCAAGGGCAGGGGGCCTCCTACGAGCAGTACTTC.

This chain links TRBV5-1 with TRBJ2-2; 9 bases line up with TRBD1. This CDR3 has 14 residues. CDR1 is SGHRS and CDR2 is YFSETQ in the germline V gene. V was clipped by 5 bases and J by 3 bases; unmatched bases: 2. In DNA form, the CDR3 reads TGCGCCAGCAGGGGACAGGGCCACACCGGGGAGCTGTTTTTT. This sequence encodes CASRGQGHTGELFF.

The chain joins TRBV7-9 to TRBJ2-1; D remains unclear. V was clipped by 4 bases and J by 7 bases, with 5 bases between them. This CDR3 spans 11 amino acids. Germline CDR1 SEHNR, CDR2 FQNEAQ (reference sequence). The CDR3: CASSYQNEQFF. DNA of the CDR3: TGTGCCAGCAGCTATCAAAATGAGCAGTTCTTC.

The chain joins TRBV28 to TRBJ2-7, with D perhaps matching TRBD1 (6 bases). V lost 10 bases and J 4 bases, leaving 14 bases between the germline ends. This CDR3 comprises 12 residues. CDR1 and CDR2 (germline): MDHEN, SYDVKM. CDR3 residues: CAIGQIQYEQYF. Written as DNA, the CDR3 is TGTGCCATCGGACAGATTCAATACGAGCAGTACTTC.

This chain connects TRBV6-1 to TRBJ1-4; D call uncertain. The CDR3 is made up of 15 amino acids. Germline CDR1 and CDR2: MNHNS and SASEGT. V dropped 3 bases and J dropped 3 bases, with 11 bases sitting between them. The CDR3 is CASSDLSAANEKLFF. DNA for the CDR3: TGTGCCAGCAGTGACCTGAGTGCGGCTAATGAAAAACTGTTTTTT.

The CDR3 loop reads CASSQGRGATNEKLFF. CDR3 sequence (DNA): TGCGCCAGCAGCCAGGGTCGGGGAGCAACTAATGAAAAACTGTTTTTT. This sequence joins TRBV4-3 and TRBJ1-4; D gene ambiguous. The CDR3 consists of 16 residues. V dropped 3 bases and J dropped 0 bases, with 11 bases sitting between them. The germline V gene has CDR1 LGHNA and CDR2 YSLEER.

This chain joins TRBV2 and TRBJ1-1, with 10 bases identical to TRBD1. Trimming took 6 bases from V and 4 from J; bases not matched to a gene: 5. CDR3 length: 14 residues. Germline assignment: CDR1 SNHLY and CDR2 FYNNEI. The CDR3 DNA sequence: TGTGCCAGCAGAAAGACAGGGGGCTCCACTGAAGCTTTCTTT. It specifies CASRKTGGSTEAFF.

The chain uses TRBV19 and TRBJ2-5; 7 bases are shared with TRBD2. Looked up from germline, CDR1 is LNHDA and CDR2 is SQIVND (reference sequence). V shed 1 base, J shed 4 bases, and the junction held 9 bases outside the gene matches. The CDR3 extends over 16 amino acids. The CDR3 reads CASSIAGTTLGETQYF. The CDR3 DNA sequence: TGTGCCAGTAGTATAGCCGGGACTACTCTGGGAGAGACCCAGTACTTC.

The chain is built from TRBV28 and TRBJ2-1; TRBD1 agrees at 8 bases. CDR3 length equals 13 residues. J lost 7 bases, V lost 10 bases, and 9 bases had no gene match. CDR1 MDHEN and CDR2 SYDVKM come from the germline V gene. Written as DNA, the CDR3 is TGTGCCAACGGACAGGGCGGAGTGAATGAGCAGTTCTTC. This encodes CANGQGGVNEQFF.

The rearrangement uses TRBV28 and TRBJ1-1; no clear D. Trimming shortened V by 6 bases and J by 2 bases, and 10 bases separated the two germline ends. This CDR3 comprises 13 residues. Germline assignment: CDR1 MDHEN and CDR2 SYDVKM. For the CDR3, the DNA is TGTGCCAGCAGCGCACGCGATAACACTGAAGCTTTCTTT. It is translated as CASSARDNTEAFF.

Turning to this clone: Its ends do not fully match the called genes, so a read error is possible. The rearrangement uses TRBV20-1 and TRBJ1-1, with a possible D match to TRBD1 (6 bases). Germline V lookup: CDR1 DFQATT, CDR2 SNEGSKA (reference sequence). CDR3 size: 11 residues. The CDR3 DNA reads as TGCAGTGCTCTCGACAGGACACACCGCCGGTTT. Its translation is CSALDRTHRRF.

V is TRBV5-4 and J is TRBJ1-2, with D tentatively TRBD1 (6 bases). V shed 4 bases and J shed 4 bases, with 20 bases lying between them. Germline CDR1 SGHNT, CDR2 YYREEE (reference sequence). The CDR3 has 16 amino acids. The CDR3 coding sequence is TGTGCCAGCAGCGCAATTGGGGGGGGCGCATTCTATGGCTACACCTTC. It encodes CASSAIGGGAFYGYTF.

The chain couples TRBV4-1 to TRBJ2-3; 8 bases match TRBD1. The V segment lost 2 bases and the J segment 0 bases; nucleotides outside the gene matches: 13. There are 19 residues in the CDR3. Germline lookup yields CDR1 MGHRA and CDR2 YSYEKL. CDR3 in DNA: TGCGCCAGCAGCCAATTCCCCTACCGGACAGGGCCTAGCACAGATACGCAGTATTTT. Its translation: CASSQFPYRTGPSTDTQYF.